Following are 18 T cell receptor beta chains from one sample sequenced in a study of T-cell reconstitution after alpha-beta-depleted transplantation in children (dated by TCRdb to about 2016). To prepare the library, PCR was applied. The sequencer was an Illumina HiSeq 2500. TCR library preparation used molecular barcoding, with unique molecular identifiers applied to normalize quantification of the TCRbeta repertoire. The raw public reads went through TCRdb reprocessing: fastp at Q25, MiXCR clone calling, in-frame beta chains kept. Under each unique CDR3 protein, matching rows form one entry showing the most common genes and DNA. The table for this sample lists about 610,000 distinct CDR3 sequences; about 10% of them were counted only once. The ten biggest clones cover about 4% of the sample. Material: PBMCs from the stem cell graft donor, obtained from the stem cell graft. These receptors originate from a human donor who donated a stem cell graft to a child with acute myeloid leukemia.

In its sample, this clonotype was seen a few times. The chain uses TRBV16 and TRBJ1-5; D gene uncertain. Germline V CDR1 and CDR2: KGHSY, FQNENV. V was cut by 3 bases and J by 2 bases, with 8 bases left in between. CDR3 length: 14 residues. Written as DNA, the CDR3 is TGTGCCAGCAGCCAGGCCAGAGGCAATCAGCCCCAGCATTTT. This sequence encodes CASSQARGNQPQHF.

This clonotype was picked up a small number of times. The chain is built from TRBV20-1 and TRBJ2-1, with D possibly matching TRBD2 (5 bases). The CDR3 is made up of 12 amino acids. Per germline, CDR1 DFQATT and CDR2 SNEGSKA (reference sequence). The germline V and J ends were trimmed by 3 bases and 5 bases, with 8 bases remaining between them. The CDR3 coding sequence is TGCAGTGCTAGGGGGAGCGACAATGAGCAGTTCTTC. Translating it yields CSARGSDNEQFF.

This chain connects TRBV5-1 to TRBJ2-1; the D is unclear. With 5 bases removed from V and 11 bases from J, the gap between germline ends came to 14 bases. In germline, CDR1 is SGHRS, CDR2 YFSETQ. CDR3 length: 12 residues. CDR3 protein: CASRSTSPKQFF. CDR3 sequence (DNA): TGCGCCAGCAGGTCGACTTCGCCTAAGCAGTTCTTC.

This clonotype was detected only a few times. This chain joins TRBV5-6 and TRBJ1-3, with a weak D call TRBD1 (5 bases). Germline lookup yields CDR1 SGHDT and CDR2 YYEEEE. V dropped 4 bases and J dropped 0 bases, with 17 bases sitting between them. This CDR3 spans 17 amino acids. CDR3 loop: CASSRRFVGTSGNTIYF. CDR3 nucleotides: TGTGCCAGCAGCCGAAGGTTTGTGGGGACCTCTGGAAACACCATATATTTT. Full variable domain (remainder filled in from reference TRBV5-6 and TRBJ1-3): DAGVTQSPTHLIKTRGQQVTLRCSPKSGHDTVSWYQQALGQGPQFIFQYYEEEERQRGNFPDRFSGHQFPNYSSELNVNALLLGDSALYLCASSRRFVGTSGNTIYFGEGSWLTVV.

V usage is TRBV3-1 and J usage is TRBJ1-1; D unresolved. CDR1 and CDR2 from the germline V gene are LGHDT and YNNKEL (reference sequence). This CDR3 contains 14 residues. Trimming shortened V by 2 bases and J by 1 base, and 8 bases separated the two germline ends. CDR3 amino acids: CASSQPGGNTEAFF. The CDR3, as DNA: TGTGCCAGCAGCCAACCCGGCGGGAACACTGAAGCTTTCTTT.

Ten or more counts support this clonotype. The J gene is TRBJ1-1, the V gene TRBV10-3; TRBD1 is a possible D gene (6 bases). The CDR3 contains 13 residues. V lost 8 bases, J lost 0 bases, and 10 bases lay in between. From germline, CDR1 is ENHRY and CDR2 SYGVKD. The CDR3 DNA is TGTGCCATCGGACAGTTCATGAACACTGAAGCTTTCTTT. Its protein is CAIGQFMNTEAFF.

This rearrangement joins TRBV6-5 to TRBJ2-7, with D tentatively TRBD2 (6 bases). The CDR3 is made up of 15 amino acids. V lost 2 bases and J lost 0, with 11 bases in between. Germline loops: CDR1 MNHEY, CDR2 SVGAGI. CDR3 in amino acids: CASSYRVTSSYEQYF. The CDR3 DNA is TGTGCCAGCAGTTACAGGGTGACTAGCTCCTACGAGCAGTACTTC.

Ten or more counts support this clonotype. This CDR3 is CSVEGYEQFF. Written as DNA, the CDR3 is TGCAGCGTTGAAGGGTATGAGCAGTTCTTC. This chain links TRBV29-1 with TRBJ2-1, with D unresolved. The CDR3 spans 10 residues. Trimming pared 1 base from V and 8 bases from J, leaving 3 bases between. Per the germline V gene, CDR1 is SQVTM and CDR2 is ANQGSEA.

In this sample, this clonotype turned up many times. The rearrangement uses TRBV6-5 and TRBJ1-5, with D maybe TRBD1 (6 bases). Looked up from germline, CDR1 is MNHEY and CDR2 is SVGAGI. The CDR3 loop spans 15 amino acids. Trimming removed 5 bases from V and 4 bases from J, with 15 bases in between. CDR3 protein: CASSPTGITNQPQHF. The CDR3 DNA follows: TGTGCCAGCAGTCCCACAGGGATTACAAATCAGCCCCAGCATTTT.

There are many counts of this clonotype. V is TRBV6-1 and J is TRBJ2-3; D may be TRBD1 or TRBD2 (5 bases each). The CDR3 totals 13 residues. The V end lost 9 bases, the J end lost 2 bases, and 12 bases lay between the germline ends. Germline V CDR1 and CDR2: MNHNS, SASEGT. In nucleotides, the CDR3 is TGTGCCAGTTCTGGGGGAAACACAGATACGCAGTATTTT. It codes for CASSGGNTDTQYF.

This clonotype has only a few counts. The DNA for the CDR3 is TGCGCCAGCAGAGACCGGGACAGGGAATACGAGCAGTACTTC. Encoded protein: CASRDRDREYEQYF. The chain employs TRBV10-1 and TRBJ2-7; 9 nucleotides align to TRBD1. The CDR3 runs 14 residues. With 6 bases clipped from V and 4 bases from J, the junction kept 7 bases outside the gene matches. Germline V gives CDR1 WNHNN, CDR2 SYGVQD (reference sequence).

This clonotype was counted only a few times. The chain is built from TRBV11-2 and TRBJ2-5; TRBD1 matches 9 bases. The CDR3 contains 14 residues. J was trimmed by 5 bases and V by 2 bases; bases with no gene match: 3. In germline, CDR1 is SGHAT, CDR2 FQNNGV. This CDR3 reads CASSLHRGRETQYF. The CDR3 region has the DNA TGTGCCAGCAGCTTACACAGGGGGCGTGAGACCCAGTACTTC.

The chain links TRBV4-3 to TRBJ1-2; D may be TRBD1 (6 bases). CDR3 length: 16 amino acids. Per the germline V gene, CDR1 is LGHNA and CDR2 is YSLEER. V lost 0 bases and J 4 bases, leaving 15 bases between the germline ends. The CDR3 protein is CASSQDFRGDLYGYTF. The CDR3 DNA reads TGCGCCAGCAGCCAAGATTTTAGGGGGGACCTCTATGGCTACACCTTC.

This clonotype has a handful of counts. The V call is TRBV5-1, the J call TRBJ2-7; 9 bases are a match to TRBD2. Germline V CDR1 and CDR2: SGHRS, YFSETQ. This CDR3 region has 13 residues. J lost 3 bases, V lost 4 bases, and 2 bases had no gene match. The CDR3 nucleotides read TGCGCCAGCAGCGCTAGCGGGGTCTACGAGCAGTACTTC. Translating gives CASSASGVYEQYF.

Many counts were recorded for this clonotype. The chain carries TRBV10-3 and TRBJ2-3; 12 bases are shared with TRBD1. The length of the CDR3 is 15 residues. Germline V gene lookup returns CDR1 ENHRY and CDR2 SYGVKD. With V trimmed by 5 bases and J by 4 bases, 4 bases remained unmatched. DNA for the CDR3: TGTGCCATCAGTTCCGGGACAGGGGGCCCAGATACGCAGTATTTT. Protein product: CAISSGTGGPDTQYF.

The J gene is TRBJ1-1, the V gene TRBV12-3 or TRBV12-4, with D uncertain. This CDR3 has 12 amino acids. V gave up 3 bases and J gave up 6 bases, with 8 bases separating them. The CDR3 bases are TGTGCCAGCAGTTTCCTATCTCCTGAAGCTTTCTTT. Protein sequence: CASSFLSPEAFF.

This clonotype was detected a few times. DNA of the CDR3: TGTGCCAGCAGTTCCGCGGACGCATCCTACGAGCAGTACTTC. This codes for CASSSADASYEQYF. The V call is TRBV12-3 or TRBV12-4, the J call TRBJ2-7; D remains unclear. The CDR3 totals 14 residues. Trimming removed 4 bases at V and 1 base at J, with 11 bases between.

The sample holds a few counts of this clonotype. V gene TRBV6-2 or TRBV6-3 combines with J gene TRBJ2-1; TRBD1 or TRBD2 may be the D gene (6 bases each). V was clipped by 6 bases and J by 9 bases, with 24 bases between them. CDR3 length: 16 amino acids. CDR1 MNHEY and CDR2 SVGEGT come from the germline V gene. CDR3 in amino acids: CASSQGGKQGGTEQFF. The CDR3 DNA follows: TGTGCCAGCAGCCAAGGGGGAAAGCAGGGAGGCACTGAGCAGTTCTTC.